This is a list of T cell receptor beta chains from one sample in a study of spatial heterogeneity in lung cancer. TCRdb called the 5' RACE reads again in MiXCR, with one record for every CDR3 protein. The sample includes roughly 4,000 distinct CDR3 sequences, over 9% of them seen just once. The sample consisted of lung tumor tissue, taken at surgery. The receptors were gathered from a female donor with early-stage non-small cell lung cancer. The CDR3 runs from the conserved cysteine through the conserved F or W. Each record gives: V gene, CDR3 protein.

TRBV20-1,CSATRQETQYF
TRBV20-1,CSADRNTGELFF
TRBV7-8,CASGGLGYTEAFF
TRBV7-2,CASSSSGGRGDTQYF
TRBV4-2,CASFSGKEAFF
TRBV6-4,CASSENGRGETQYF
TRBV6-1,CATGQGNSPLHF
TRBV18,CASSLGSNEQFF
TRBV6-2/TRBV6-3,CASSRQGDRTGELFF
TRBV28,CATAVAAEAFF
TRBV15,CATSGDSGGGTGELFF
TRBV16,CASSAAERDQPQHF
TRBV5-1,CASSPDGWTQYF
TRBV20-1,CSATAPGRGFYGYTF
TRBV11-2,CASSLQGGTSYEQYF
TRBV4-3,CASSQRNPPYTGELFF
TRBV5-1,CASRSPDRDHEQFF
TRBV5-6,CASSLAGRGQETQYF
TRBV20-1,CSARLADRDTEAFF
TRBV7-2,CASSLVEGVDTQYF
TRBV28,CASSYGGGRGDYEQYF
TRBV30,CAWSGDGAGELFF
TRBV20-1,CSARGAGTGQETQYF
TRBV10-3,CAIRTTGQGLSIGTEAFF
TRBV4-2,CASSQARYGYTF
TRBV4-2,CASSPTPGGRSWVEQFF
TRBV6-1,CASSEGVRVETQYF
TRBV7-2,CASSLVHAGSIGVGEQFF
TRBV18,CASSPPTTDTQYF
TRBV15,CATSRGGGVMENEQFF
TRBV4-3,CASSQAGANYGYTF
TRBV28,CASGSLEAFF
TRBV5-4,CASSLGTSGGTISTDTQYF
TRBV7-9,CASSLRITSGSYEQYF
TRBV30,CAWSSPWGGEVHEQYF
TRBV6-2/TRBV6-3,CASSSTGSPTDTQYF
TRBV7-2,CASSTQQGAYEQYF
TRBV18,CASSPGQAGSEQYF
TRBV6-5,CASSRQGGQETQYF
TRBV6-5,CASSFGLGGTQYF
TRBV7-2,CASSFVFDPAETQYF
TRBV6-6,CASSYPEGQGASAFF
TRBV18,CASSPSSGLYEQYF
TRBV25-1,CASSESGPGRANEKLFF
TRBV15,CATSRDLAESNSPLHF
TRBV29-1,CSVSALAGETQYF
TRBV20-1,CSASKGFNEQYF
TRBV27,CASRRTGGLGTGELFF
TRBV6-2/TRBV6-3,CASSDRSYEQYF
TRBV19,CASSIWDSTGELFF